The present entry profiles one TCR beta chain with its context. Its antigen is still unknown. No qualities accompany the bases; no much larger clone lies one base away. The receptor library was made with the immunoSEQ multiplex PCR assay. For the multiplex PCR, a mixture combining 60 forward primers for TCR Vbeta segments and 13 reverse primers for TCR Jbeta segments was used. A multiplex PCR assay on genomic DNA amplified the CDR3 region of rearranged TCR beta genes. The amplified TCR beta libraries were sequenced on the Illumina HiSeq System as 87-base-pair reads. The original methods were these. A later analysis tallied 75 million to 95 million unique TCR beta chains across the 666 repertoires, and approximately 9.9 million of those chains were shared by two or more donors. Raw reads were error-corrected and collapsed into unique sequences with a nearest-neighbor algorithm that merged closely related sequences to remove PCR and sequencing errors. To assign V, D and J gene segments, CDR3 sequences were aligned to IMGT reference sequences. For a sequence to be retained, a match of at least six nucleotides was required to both a V gene segment and a J gene segment. Rearrangements were classified as productive when the CDR3 lacked stop codons and remained in frame with V and J, and all other rearrangements were classified as non-productive. CDR3 was defined according to IMGT convention as the region running from the second conserved V-encoded cysteine to the conserved J-encoded phenylalanine. The earlier analysis of a few hundred of the donors excluded sequences that lacked an unambiguous match to a single V gene segment. In an earlier analysis of approximately 550 of the donors, V segments were called functional above 56.7% productive rearrangements and were called segregating when the between-donor standard deviation exceeded 5%. A statistical classification framework was built to diagnose cytomegalovirus status from the catalog of TCR beta chain sequences. V and J gene assignment, in a later analysis, came from comparing TCR nucleotide sequences with IMGT/GENE-DB human TR gene sequences. Using the TCRdist pipeline, a later analysis assigned CDR3 sequences along with most-parsimonious VDJ recombination scenarios. In a later analysis, each TCR beta chain was defined by its CDR3 amino acid sequence together with its V-gene family, and reads without a unique V-gene family were excluded. As a way to deal with suspected cross-contamination and a sequencing artifact, a later analysis dropped hundreds of nucleotide sequences that were highly shared and had low generation probability. For each public chain, a later analysis derived a clonal expansion index from normalized ranks of inferred template counts within each repertoire. In a later analysis, generation probabilities were computed with a VDJ recombination model fitted to out-of-frame rearrangements, and the resulting probabilities were checked against IGoR. In a later analysis, hypergeometric tests were used to score TCR-TCR, TCR-HLA and TCR-CMV co-occurrence, with a repertoire-size bias correction applied to TCR pairs. In a later analysis, false discovery rates were estimated by permuting HLA or CMV assignments 20 times. In a later analysis, co-occurring TCRs were grouped using DBSCAN, with TCRdist sequence similarity added in when clustering inside HLA-allele-positive subsets. Co-occurrence clustering excluded repertoires with fewer than 30,000 or more than 120,000 public chains, plus five with anomalous nucleotide sharing. TCRdb retrieved this table from immuneACCESS and kept in-frame rearrangements only. Not all clones are present; in checked studies, unresolved V genes account for under half, and no reason is known for the remainder. From that table come the V and J calls and clone size; the DNA was used to work out D and trimming. The sample contains 95,000 to 120,000 clones, 67% of them found a single time. The ten largest make up about 7.7% of the sample.

In total, about 650 healthy bone marrow donors made up the cohort. At the time of sampling, all cohort members were nominally healthy, though unrecorded immune exposures were likely present. The donor tested CMV seropositive, placing the donor among the roughly 300 seropositive members of the cohort. A peripheral blood sample was provided by each donor, and peripheral blood mononuclear cells were used for TCR beta sequencing. The Qiagen DNeasy Blood Extraction Kit was used to extract genomic DNA from the blood cell samples. The data were taken from a study of cytomegalovirus exposure and HLA in healthy donors (dated 2017 in TCRdb). About the study as a whole: An earlier analysis of some 620 of the donors reported under 300 Gb of sequence data and 90 million to 120 million unique TCR beta sequences obtained from around 190 million T cells. Donor age, sex, ethnicity and CMV serostatus were compiled together with the repertoire data. Rather than using new phenotypic data, the later analysis identified candidate immune exposures from TCR beta sequences and from how often those sequences occurred across donors. HLA typing included class I and class II loci at four-digit resolution. An early release that covered 500 to 800 HLA-typed donors contained approximately 320 gigabases of sequencing data and 70 million to 100 million unique TCR sequences. A separate validation cohort of roughly 130 different subjects was used in addition to the approximately 700-subject first cohort. The study aimed to test whether cataloging public T cell receptors could reveal signatures of past pathogen exposure. High-throughput TCR immunosequencing, statistical association of individual TCRs with disease status, and machine learning were combined to predict cytomegalovirus infection status. To study patterns of TCR occurrence, a later analysis re-analyzed previously published TCR beta repertoires from hundreds of donors and added high-resolution HLA genotyping. To decide whether each TCR beta V gene segment behaved as functional or pseudogenic, an earlier analysis of over 500 of the donors relied on high-throughput TCR beta sequencing. Using immunosequencing, the study profiled T cell repertoires from about 650 subjects and related those repertoires to cytomegalovirus serostatus. The number of typed donors differed by locus: roughly 629-640 for A, B, C, DRB1 and DQB1; some 540 for DQA1; roughly 600 for DPA1; and some 430 for DPB1. Among a few hundred genotyped donors of the cohort, an average of around 240,000 unique TCR beta nucleotide sequences were sequenced per donor, roughly 18% of them non-productive. Every discovery cohort repertoire had been produced on one sequencing platform. Genome-wide SNP genotypes for about 60% of the roughly 670 donors were used in a later genetic analysis, which treated that subset as a discovery cohort. The genetic ancestry cluster associated with self-reported Caucasian donors included about four fifths of the 398 genotyped donors. Because of strong linkage in the cohort, roughly five DR-DQ haplotypes were treated as single units for association and clustering. Overall results and qualifications from the work: In an earlier analysis of 450 to 750 of the donors, most TCR beta V segments appeared in productive rearrangements about 87% or about 30% of the time, broadly matching IMGT annotations. The study gave a list of 150 to 200 TCR beta chains associated with cytomegalovirus. CMV serostatus was the only immune exposure information available for the cohort. A further reported finding was that TCR beta sequences accurately predicted the HLA-A and HLA-B alleles for most subjects in the first cohort. Because HLA typing was missing for some donors at each locus, association tests included only the typed subset. Linkage disequilibrium might explain the correlated functional status among segregating V segments, but an unknown experimental factor could not be ruled out. While some public TCRs were present in many individuals, most TCR sequences turned up only very rarely across donors. The sequencing pipeline was judged likely to have produced a cluster of highly shared sequence variants as a technical artifact. A later analysis found that TCR association rates varied across HLA loci, with DRB1 alleles showing the most associated TCRs and HLA-C alleles the fewest. Most CMV-associated TCR beta chains appeared to be HLA-restricted in a later analysis, and the HLA associations seemed to be driven largely by CMV exposure. The earlier analysis of some 560 of the donors excluded roughly 17 rarely observed V segments, including chromosome 9 orphons, because counts were too low. The authors suggested that the approach could potentially be generalized to other disease states and immunological phenotypes. Some IMGT-functional V segments, including TRBV6-2 and TRBV6-3, could not be distinguished by the 87-base-pair reads and were therefore excluded. In both the original and validation cohorts, the classifier was reported to diagnose cytomegalovirus status with high specificity and sensitivity. At a false discovery rate of 0.05, a later analysis linked under 20,000 TCR beta sequences to specific HLA alleles. In a later genetic analysis, fewer N-insertions in productive TCRs were reported among donors in an Asian-associated ancestry cluster than the roughly 700-donor mean. When HLA alleles, especially DR and DQ, strongly co-occurred, attributing TCR associations to individual alleles was difficult. A later analysis reported that several top co-occurrence clusters appeared linked to parvovirus B19, influenza, CMV and Epstein-Barr virus. A few of the identified cytomegalovirus-associated TCR beta chains were confirmed in vitro to be specific for cytomegalovirus antigens. A later analysis found that HLA-associated TCR beta chains were more clonally expanded and had lower generation probabilities than equally common non-associated chains. An association between a missense DCLRE1C variant and V-gene and J-gene trimming of TCR beta chains was found in a later genetic analysis and replicated in an independent cohort. In this cohort, only TCR beta chains were sequenced, and detectable features were limited by the absence of alpha or paired-chain data. Presence/absence analyses assumed roughly uniform sequencing depth across donors, an assumption that may not hold.

The CDR3, cysteine through phenylalanine, is 21 amino acids long. Only the CDR3 part of the read is kept: 63 bases, read in frame from the first base. Germline trimming: 3 bases from V, 4 bases from J; junction bases outside gene matches: 16. Based on the germline V gene, the CDR1 and CDR2 sequences are MDHEN and SYDVKM. The receptor was derived from a man younger than 30 in good health and CMV-seropositive. The sequence links TRBV28 to TRBJ2-1; 15 nucleotides in the junction match TRBD2. Source material: PBMCs. The CDR3 reads CASSFPRTSGGAEGLYNEQFF. The sequence in DNA is TGTGCCAGCAGTTTCCCCCGGACTAGCGGGGGGGCCGAGGGATTATACAATGAGCAGTTCTTC. Reference TRBV28 and TRBJ2-1 proteins supply the regions before and after the CDR3; the full variable domain is: DVKVTQSSRYLVKRTGEKVFLECVQDMDHENMFWYRQDPGLGLRLIYFSYDVKMKEKGDIPEGYSVSREKKERFSLILESASTNQTSMYLCASSFPRTSGGAEGLYNEQFFGPGTRLTVL.